A selection of T cell receptor beta chains follows, all from one sample in a study of CD8+ T cells in alopecia areata. TCRdb's table, derived via immunoSEQ multiplex PCR, lists solely in-frame clones and lacks some. The profile shows more than 200,000 clones, about 40% of them singletons. The specimen was CD4+ T cells sorted from blood, collected around week 37, from a patient treated with tofacitinib. These receptor sequences come from a human donor with alopecia areata. CDR3s include the opening cysteine and the closing phenylalanine or tryptophan. The D gene is left open where the match is weak. The listing skips clone size in some rows; elsewhere it reads once, few, many or a size class.

DNA: TGTGCCAGCAGACGGCGGGCACACCAAGAGACCCAGTACTTC; CDR3: CASRRRAHQETQYF; size: -; D: -; J: TRBJ2-5; V: TRBV2
DNA: TGTGCCAGCAGCTTAGGGACAAGTGGAAACACCATATATTTT; CDR3: CASSLGTSGNTIYF; size: few; D: -; J: TRBJ1-3; V: TRBV11-2
DNA: TGCGCCAGCAGCCAAGAGCGAGGGTCGGGGGCATATAGGAACACTGAAGCTTTCTTT; CDR3: CASSQERGSGAYRNTEAFF; size: -; D: -; J: TRBJ1-1; V: TRBV4-3
DNA: TGTGCCAGCAGTGAATATGGAGCGGGAGGGGGGTACAATGAGCAGTTCTTC; CDR3: CASSEYGAGGGYNEQFF; size: few; D: TRBD2; J: TRBJ2-1; V: TRBV25-1
DNA: TGTGCCAGCAGCTTTGGGGCCCGGGAGACCCAGTACTTC; CDR3: CASSFGARETQYF; size: -; D: -; J: TRBJ2-5; V: TRBV11-2
DNA: TGTGCCAGCAGTGAAGCGGGCAAGCGGACAGGACATGGCTACACCTTC; CDR3: CASSEAGKRTGHGYTF; size: -; D: TRBD1; J: TRBJ1-2; V: TRBV2
DNA: TGCGCCAGCAGCCAAGATGGCAGAAACTATGGCTACACCTTC; CDR3: CASSQDGRNYGYTF; size: -; D: -; J: TRBJ1-2; V: TRBV4-1
DNA: TGCAGTGCTGGACGGGATCAGGTCTTT; CDR3: CSAGRDQVF; size: -; D: -; J: TRBJ1-1; V: TRBV20-1
DNA: TGCAGCGTTGCTCCTAGCGGACCCTCCAATACGCAGTATTTT; CDR3: CSVAPSGPSNTQYF; size: few; D: TRBD2; J: TRBJ2-3; V: TRBV29-1
DNA: TGTGCCAGCAGCTTAACCAGGGATGTACACGAGCAGTACTTC; CDR3: CASSLTRDVHEQYF; size: many; D: -; J: TRBJ2-7; V: TRBV7-2
DNA: TGTGCCAGCAGTGACGTTACTAGCGGGTACGAGCAGTACTTC; CDR3: CASSDVTSGYEQYF; size: -; D: TRBD2; J: TRBJ2-7; V: TRBV25-1
DNA: TGCAGCGCAGGGACATCGTATGGCTACACCTTC; CDR3: CSAGTSYGYTF; size: -; D: -; J: TRBJ1-2; V: TRBV29-1
DNA: TGTGCCTGGACTATAGCGGGAGGTTCCCCAGGCACAGATACGCAGTATTTT; CDR3: CAWTIAGGSPGTDTQYF; size: few; D: TRBD2; J: TRBJ2-3; V: TRBV30
DNA: TGCAGCGTTGTCCTGGGCGTAGAAGCTTTCTTT; CDR3: CSVVLGVEAFF; size: -; D: -; J: TRBJ1-1; V: TRBV29-1
DNA: TGTGCCAGCAGCTTAGCGAGTATGACAGATACGCAGTATTTT; CDR3: CASSLASMTDTQYF; size: -; D: -; J: TRBJ2-3; V: TRBV7-2
DNA: TGCAGCGTTGTCGGACCGTCAAGAAACACCATATATTTT; CDR3: CSVVGPSRNTIYF; size: few; D: -; J: TRBJ1-3; V: TRBV29-1
DNA: TGTGCCAGCAGCCGGGGAGGTACATACAATGAGCAGTTCTTC; CDR3: CASSRGGTYNEQFF; size: -; D: -; J: TRBJ2-1; V: TRBV7-9
DNA: TGTGCCAGCAGCTTACAGGGCTATAGCAATCAGCCCCAGCATTTT; CDR3: CASSLQGYSNQPQHF; size: -; D: -; J: TRBJ1-5; V: TRBV7-6
DNA: TGTGCCAGCAGGGCGGGACTTTTCTCCTACGAGCAGTACTTC; CDR3: CASRAGLFSYEQYF; size: few; D: -; J: TRBJ2-7; V: TRBV7-2
DNA: TGTGCCAGCAGCTTATGGCAGGGGAAAGGCGAGCAGTACTTC; CDR3: CASSLWQGKGEQYF; size: -; D: -; J: TRBJ2-7; V: TRBV7-9
DNA: TGTGCCAGCAGTTCAGGGACTTCTGCAGATACGCAGTATTTT; CDR3: CASSSGTSADTQYF; size: few; D: -; J: TRBJ2-3; V: TRBV7-8
DNA: TGCGCCAGCCGAGGGGGCCTAGCGGGGCTCACAGATACGCAGTATTTT; CDR3: CASRGGLAGLTDTQYF; size: -; D: TRBD2; J: TRBJ2-3; V: TRBV4-1
DNA: TGTGCCAGCAGCTTAGTGGGGAGGGACACTGAAGCTTTCTTT; CDR3: CASSLVGRDTEAFF; size: few; D: -; J: TRBJ1-1; V: TRBV7-2
DNA: TGTGCCTGGGCATTCGGGACTTACGGGACCGGGGAGCTGTTTTTT; CDR3: CAWAFGTYGTGELFF; size: -; D: -; J: TRBJ2-2; V: TRBV30
DNA: TGTGCCAGCAGCCCCCGACCCGAGCGGGGCTCCTACAATGAGCAGTTCTTC; CDR3: CASSPRPERGSYNEQFF; size: few; D: TRBD2; J: TRBJ2-1; V: TRBV7-9